A selection of T cell receptor beta chains follows, all from one sample in a study of shared T cell receptors in the human thymus. Clones were read by immunoSEQ multiplex PCR, and TCRdb kept only the in-frame ones, dropping some. This sample has about 380,000 clones, with around 95% found just once. What was sequenced was thymocytes. These receptors came from a human donor. CDR3s include the opening cysteine and the closing phenylalanine or tryptophan. Each record gives: V gene, clone size, J gene, D gene, CDR3 DNA, CDR3 protein. A D gene is named only where the DNA matches it firmly. Clone sizes are given selectively: once, few, many, or a class where the clone is expanded.

TRBV28	-	TRBJ2-4	-	TGTGCCAGCAGTGCCGGGCCTGAAGGGTGCATTCAGTACTTC	CASSAGPEGCIQYF
TRBV29-1	-	TRBJ2-2	-	TGCAGCGTTCCGTCCGCGGGTTACACCGGGGAGCTGTTTTTT	CSVPSAGYTGELFF
TRBV28	-	TRBJ1-2	-	TGTGCCAGCAGTTTCGTCGACAGGCCCTATGGCTACACCTTC	CASSFVDRPYGYTF
TRBV7-9	-	TRBJ2-2	-	TGTGCCAGCAGCTTATGCGGAAACACCGGGGAGCTGTTTTTT	CASSLCGNTGELFF
TRBV28	-	TRBJ1-2	-	TGTGCCAGCAGGTACAGGGTATTCGGCTATGGCTACACCTTC	CASRYRVFGYGYTF
TRBV7-2	-	TRBJ2-5	TRBD1	TGTGCCAGCAGCTTAGGAGTTCGGGGGGACAGGGAGAAAGAGACCCAGTACTTC	CASSLGVRGDREKETQYF
TRBV7-2	-	TRBJ2-7	-	TGTGCCAGCAGCTTAGCGTTCAGGAAAACCTACGAGCAGTACTTC	CASSLAFRKTYEQYF
TRBV18	-	TRBJ1-2	-	TGTGCCAGCTCCCAGGGAGCTAACTATGGCTACACCTTC	CASSQGANYGYTF
TRBV27	-	TRBJ1-5	-	TGTGCCAGCAGCGGGAAGGGCAATCAGCCCCAGCATTTT	CASSGKGNQPQHF
TRBV11-3	-	TRBJ2-7	-	TGTGCCAGCAGCCAGCGACTTGGTGATCGTTACGAGCAGTACTTC	CASSQRLGDRYEQYF
TRBV14	-	TRBJ2-2	-	TGTGCCAGCAGCCAAGATCCCCTGCTAGGGACGAACACCGGGGAGCTGTTTTTT	CASSQDPLLGTNTGELFF
TRBV28	once	TRBJ1-2	-	TGTGCCAGCAGTTTGATCGGAAACTATGGCTACACCTTC	CASSLIGNYGYTF
TRBV27	-	TRBJ1-5	-	TGTGCCAGCAGCTTTTATAATCAGCCCCAGCATTTT	CASSFYNQPQHF
TRBV14	-	TRBJ1-1	-	TGTGCCAGCAGCTCAGAAACAGCGAACACTGAAGCTTTCTTT	CASSSETANTEAFF
TRBV27	-	TRBJ2-5	TRBD2	TGTGCCAGCAGCCAACCCCGAGGTAGCGGGAGTTATGAAGGAGAGACCCAGTACTTC	CASSQPRGSGSYEGETQYF
TRBV6-1	-	TRBJ2-2	-	TGTGCCAGCAGTGAATCTGGCGGGGAGCTGTTTTTT	CASSESGGELFF
TRBV30	once	TRBJ2-1	-	TGTGCCTGTCCTATTCGAACTGCTGATAATGAGCAGTTCTTC	CACPIRTADNEQFF
TRBV7-9	few	TRBJ1-2	-	TGTGCCAGCAGCCGCGGAGGCTACACCTTC	CASSRGGYTF
TRBV11-3	-	TRBJ1-2	TRBD1	TGTGCCAGCAGCTTAGGCGAAGGGGGCAGAGAGTCGCGGGGCTACACCTTC	CASSLGEGGRESRGYTF
TRBV7-9	-	TRBJ2-7	-	TGTGCCAGCAGCTTAAACAGGTGCGAGCAGTACTTC	CASSLNRCEQYF
TRBV9	-	TRBJ2-7	TRBD2	TGTGCCAGCAGCAGGACTAGCGTCCGGAGGGGCTCCTACGAGCAGTACTTC	CASSRTSVRRGSYEQYF
TRBV5-5	-	TRBJ2-7	-	TGTGCCAGCAGCTTGTCCCAGGGAAAATTCTACGAGCAGTACTTC	CASSLSQGKFYEQYF
TRBV11-2	-	TRBJ2-1	TRBD2	TGTGCCAGCAGCTCGGGACTAGCGGGAGCGTCCGCCTACAATGAGCAGTTCTTC	CASSSGLAGASAYNEQFF
TRBV28	-	TRBJ2-3	-	TGTGCCAGCAGTTACTCCGGGCCAAACACAGATACGCAGTATTTT	CASSYSGPNTDTQYF
TRBV28	once	TRBJ2-7	-	TGTGCCAGCAGCCAAGCCATGTGGGGAGAACGGGCCTACGAGCAGTACTTC	CASSQAMWGERAYEQYF
TRBV5-1	-	TRBJ1-1	-	TGCGCCAGCAGCTTGGCTTGTGGAACGGCTCATGAAGCTTTCTTT	CASSLACGTAHEAFF
TRBV7-3	-	TRBJ2-7	TRBD2	TGTGCCAGCAGCCGGACTAGCGGGTACGAGCAGTACTTC	CASSRTSGYEQYF
TRBV29-1	-	TRBJ1-2	-	TGCAGCGTTGAGACGGTCTATGGCTACACCTTC	CSVETVYGYTF
TRBV30	-	TRBJ2-1	TRBD2	TGTGCCGTCGGGGCCTCAGCGGGAGTATATCTAAATGAGCAGTTCTTC	CAVGASAGVYLNEQFF
TRBV18	-	TRBJ2-7	TRBD1	TGTGCCAGCTCACACCCGGGACAGGGCAGGGGAAACCCCTACGAGCAGTACTTC	CASSHPGQGRGNPYEQYF
TRBV12-5	-	TRBJ2-7	TRBD2	TGTGCTAGTGGTTTGACGGTAGCGGGAGAGGGAGGGGCCCGCGAGCAGTACTTC	CASGLTVAGEGGAREQYF
TRBV5-1	-	TRBJ2-7	TRBD1	TGCGCCAGCAGTGAGTGTCATACCGGGACAGTACCCTACGAGCAGTACTTC	CASSECHTGTVPYEQYF
TRBV6-1	-	TRBJ1-5	-	TGTGCCAGCAGTGCCCCCTTTATAAGGAACAATCAGCCCCAGCATTTT	CASSAPFIRNNQPQHF
TRBV11-3	-	TRBJ1-2	-	TGTGCCAGCAGCTTAGTGAGGGTGAGGTATGGCTACACCTTC	CASSLVRVRYGYTF